The clone carrying this TCR beta chain was counted only a few times. The antigen is undetermined. This specimen belongs to a study of blood T cells in healthy people across ages. General study findings and limits: Significant beta diversity loss was already apparent by age approximately 38, declining roughly linearly. Estimated diversity that came from one million T cells was considered an underestimate.

For the second PCR, which ran for about 6 to 11 cycles, a sample-barcoded 5' primer and a J-beta primer mix were used. TCRdb fed the 5' RACE reads into MiXCR, producing one record per CDR3 protein. The repertoire holds about 970,000 distinct CDR3 sequences, with around 54% as singletons. CDR1 and CDR2 from the germline V gene are SNHLY and FYNNEI. Deletions cut 6 bases from V and 5 bases from J, with 14 bases between. The CDR3 contains 14 residues. The clonotype comes from a woman aged 55-70 years in good health. This chain links TRBV2 with TRBJ1-5; D not resolved. The sample comprised blood. This CDR3 is CASSEQTGHQPQHF. In DNA form, the CDR3 reads TGTGCCAGCAGCGAGCAGACCGGACATCAGCCCCAGCATTTT.